This T cell receptor (beta chain) was profiled in a study of cytotoxic CD8 clonotypes in ibrutinib-treated CLL (dated by TCRdb to 2020 to 2023). Looking at the study overall: In this cohort, approximately 15 patients were treatment-naive and fewer than 13 were relapsed/refractory, while about 17 had unmutated IGHV. Every sample from remission and from progressive disease was obtained while the patients were still on ibrutinib. On average, each sample had approximately 260,000 productive templates and roughly 95,000 productive rearrangements. Cryopreserved peripheral blood mononuclear cells were collected before treatment, at response, and at either disease progression or sustained remission. Of the roughly 86 people in the trial, about 27 had longitudinal samples available. Response samples were taken after a median of 12 months on treatment, ranging from about 6 to 40 months. Responses were partial in some 24 patients and complete in 2; after median roughly 69 months follow-up, around 15 stayed in remission and 12 progressed.

A MiSeq instrument was used for deep resolution sequencing, which targeted depths ranging from 1 in 1 million up to 1 in 200,000 T cells, with coverage averaging 10x for each clonotype. TCR beta libraries were generated with the immunoSEQ hsTCRB Kit. Regarding the original processing steps: ImmunoSEQ Data Assistant and ImmunoSEQ Analyzer were used for data analysis, and V, D and J genes were assigned according to IMGT definitions. Clonality, which ranges from 0 to 1, was calculated by subtracting the normalized Shannon entropy of productive rearrangement frequencies from one. Only overrepresented clonotypes making up at least 0.05% of the repertoire of each patient were included in the public clonotype analysis. Repertoires from 10 to 15 age-matched healthy donors in immuneACCESS were used as clonality controls. TCRdb took over this immuneACCESS table, retaining in-frame rearrangements with V and J assigned. Such tables are incomplete; in checked studies, under half of the missing clones stem from an unresolved V gene, and the remainder is unexplained. V and J calls plus clone size are reproduced from that table; the DNA served to infer D and trimming. In all, the sample holds 200,000 or so clones, and 60% to 80% of those were seen once. The leading ten clones occupy about an eighth of the sample.

The research as a whole found: Sampling times were not matched between patients in sustained remission and patients whose disease was progressing, and lymph node repertoires were not examined. Public clonotypes were rare and either contracted or stayed stable during treatment, and the rise in clonality at ibrutinib response reflected the expansion of private clonotypes. An increase in clonality was observed at ibrutinib response, with clonality remaining stable during sustained remission and falling back toward baseline at progression. Baseline clonality exceeded that of age-matched healthy donors and correlated strongly with circulating CD8+ T-cell counts.

Taken with the paper, the label for time point translates to: eleven to twelve months on ibrutinib. About 2 micrograms of genomic DNA were extracted from cryopreserved PBMCs for TCR beta library preparation. Longitudinal blood samples from CLL patients on ibrutinib monotherapy were analyzed using high-throughput TCR beta sequencing. The patients took part in an open-label, single-center phase 2 trial of ibrutinib monotherapy. In this sample, this clone turned up a few times. The antigen it recognizes is unknown. No base quality information exists; no much larger clone differs at one position. The sequence derives from a human donor with chronic lymphocytic leukemia. The sample was PBMCs, taken after 12 months of ibrutinib treatment.

Read as DNA, the sequence is TGTGCCAGCTTAGGGGGGGCTTATTACAATGAGCAGTTCTTC. This is translated as CASLGGAYYNEQFF. The V and J genes are TRBV5-8 and TRBJ2-1, and TRBD2 may be the D gene, going by 7 matching bases. Trimming costs V 7 bases and J 4 bases, and their ends lie 15 bases apart. Including cysteine and phenylalanine, the CDR3 has 14 amino acids. The only DNA kept is the CDR3, 42 bases in frame from the first base. Taken from the germline V gene, the CDR1 and CDR2 loops are SGHTS and YDEGEE. Where the CDR3 stops, the reference TRBV5-8 and TRBJ2-1 genes take over; the full variable domain is EAGVTQSPTHLIKTRGQQATLRCSPISGHTSVYWYQQALGLGLQFLLWYDEGEERNRGNFPPRFSGRQFPNYSSELNVNALELEDSALYLCASLGGAYYNEQFFGPGTRLTVL.